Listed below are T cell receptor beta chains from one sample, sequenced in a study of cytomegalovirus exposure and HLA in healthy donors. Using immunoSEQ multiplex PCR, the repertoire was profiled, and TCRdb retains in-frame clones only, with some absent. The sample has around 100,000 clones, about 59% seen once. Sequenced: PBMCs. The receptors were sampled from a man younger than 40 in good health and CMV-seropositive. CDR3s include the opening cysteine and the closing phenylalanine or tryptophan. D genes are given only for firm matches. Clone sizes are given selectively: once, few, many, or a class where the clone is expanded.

cdr3_nt: TGTGCCAGCAGCTTTACGGGGGGCGGGACAGATACGCAGTATTTT
cdr3_aa: CASSFTGGGTDTQYF
v_call: TRBV7-2
j_call: TRBJ2-3
clone_size: NA
d_call: NA

cdr3_nt: TGTGCCAGCAGCCCCGTTGGGCAGAACTACGAGCAGTACTTC
cdr3_aa: CASSPVGQNYEQYF
v_call: TRBV6-6
j_call: TRBJ2-7
clone_size: NA
d_call: NA

cdr3_nt: TGCGCCAGCAGCCCCGTCTGGAGGGTGAAGGACGAGCAGTACTTC
cdr3_aa: CASSPVWRVKDEQYF
v_call: TRBV5-1
j_call: TRBJ2-7
clone_size: NA
d_call: NA

cdr3_nt: TGTGCCAGCAGTCTTAGGGGCAGGGGAGCTCAGCCCCAGCATTTT
cdr3_aa: CASSLRGRGAQPQHF
v_call: TRBV2
j_call: TRBJ1-5
clone_size: NA
d_call: NA

cdr3_nt: TGTGCCAGCAGCCGGGAGAGTAGCGGGGCTCGAGGCACAGATACGCAGTATTTT
cdr3_aa: CASSRESSGARGTDTQYF
v_call: TRBV4-2
j_call: TRBJ2-3
clone_size: NA
d_call: TRBD2

cdr3_nt: TGTGCCAGTCTAGAGAGAGACGATACGCAGTATTTT
cdr3_aa: CASLERDDTQYF
v_call: TRBV6-1
j_call: TRBJ2-3
clone_size: NA
d_call: NA

cdr3_nt: TGTGCCAGCAGCTCGTCGAGCGCGGATCAGCCCCAGCATTTT
cdr3_aa: CASSSSSADQPQHF
v_call: TRBV7-8
j_call: TRBJ1-5
clone_size: NA
d_call: NA

cdr3_nt: TGCGCCAGCAGCAGAGGGACAGGGCTGGCGAGGGAGCAGTACTTC
cdr3_aa: CASSRGTGLAREQYF
v_call: TRBV5-1
j_call: TRBJ2-7
clone_size: NA
d_call: TRBD1

cdr3_nt: TGCGCCAGCAGTCAACGTAGGAGGACAGGAACACTTGAAGCTTTCTTT
cdr3_aa: CASSQRRRTGTLEAFF
v_call: TRBV23-1
j_call: TRBJ1-1
clone_size: NA
d_call: TRBD1

cdr3_nt: TGTGCCAGTAGTATAAATAGGCAGGGAAGACCTAATGAGCAGTTCTTC
cdr3_aa: CASSINRQGRPNEQFF
v_call: TRBV19
j_call: TRBJ2-1
clone_size: NA
d_call: NA

cdr3_nt: TGTGCCAGACAGTCGAACACTGAAGCTTTCTTT
cdr3_aa: CARQSNTEAFF
v_call: TRBV2
j_call: TRBJ1-1
clone_size: NA
d_call: NA

cdr3_nt: TGTGCCAGCAGCTTGCTCGGGGGGCCCTACGAGCAGTACTTC
cdr3_aa: CASSLLGGPYEQYF
v_call: TRBV5-8
j_call: TRBJ2-7
clone_size: NA
d_call: NA

cdr3_nt: TGTGCCAGTAGTCCAGGGTTCTCTGGGGCCAACGTCCTGACTTTC
cdr3_aa: CASSPGFSGANVLTF
v_call: TRBV19
j_call: TRBJ2-6
clone_size: NA
d_call: NA

cdr3_nt: TGCGCCAGCAGCTTGAGAGGCGCTAGCGGGGGGAGCTCCTACAATGAGCAGTTCTTC
cdr3_aa: CASSLRGASGGSSYNEQFF
v_call: TRBV5-1
j_call: TRBJ2-1
clone_size: NA
d_call: TRBD2

cdr3_nt: TGTGCCAGCTCACGGCAGGGGGCCGGCACCGGGGAGCTGTTTTTT
cdr3_aa: CASSRQGAGTGELFF
v_call: TRBV18
j_call: TRBJ2-2
clone_size: NA
d_call: TRBD1

cdr3_nt: TGTGCCTCGCGGGCTGGGTACCAAGAGACCCAGTACTTC
cdr3_aa: CASRAGYQETQYF
v_call: TRBV11-3
j_call: TRBJ2-5
clone_size: NA
d_call: NA

cdr3_nt: TGCGCCAGCAGCTTTCACGGAGACAGTCGCTACGAGCAGTACTTC
cdr3_aa: CASSFHGDSRYEQYF
v_call: TRBV5-1
j_call: TRBJ2-7
clone_size: once
d_call: NA

cdr3_nt: TGTGCCAGCACCGGGCAGGGTGGCACTGAAGCTTTCTTT
cdr3_aa: CASTGQGGTEAFF
v_call: TRBV2
j_call: TRBJ1-1
clone_size: NA
d_call: NA

cdr3_nt: TGCGCCAGCAGCTCCGGACTAGCGGGGGCCACAGATACGCAGTATTTT
cdr3_aa: CASSSGLAGATDTQYF
v_call: TRBV10-2
j_call: TRBJ2-3
clone_size: NA
d_call: TRBD2

cdr3_nt: TGCAGCGCCTCGACGGGGGGGCCTTGGACCGGGGAGCTGTTTTTT
cdr3_aa: CSASTGGPWTGELFF
v_call: TRBV29-1
j_call: TRBJ2-2
clone_size: once
d_call: TRBD2

cdr3_nt: TGTGCCACCATTACACAGGGGGGGAACACTGAAGCTTTCTTT
cdr3_aa: CATITQGGNTEAFF
v_call: TRBV15
j_call: TRBJ1-1
clone_size: NA
d_call: TRBD1

cdr3_nt: TGTGCCAGCAGTGCTCAGGGGGACACCGGGGAGCTGTTTTTT
cdr3_aa: CASSAQGDTGELFF
v_call: TRBV6-4
j_call: TRBJ2-2
clone_size: NA
d_call: TRBD1

cdr3_nt: TGTGCCAGCAGTGAAGGGGCGGGGCCTTTTTTCGATACGCAGTATTTT
cdr3_aa: CASSEGAGPFFDTQYF
v_call: TRBV2
j_call: TRBJ2-3
clone_size: NA
d_call: NA

cdr3_nt: TGTGCCAGCAGCGCTGACAGGGACCAAGAGACCCAGTACTTC
cdr3_aa: CASSADRDQETQYF
v_call: TRBV2
j_call: TRBJ2-5
clone_size: NA
d_call: TRBD1

cdr3_nt: TGTGCCAGCAGCTCCGAACGAACATTCAATCAGCCCCAGCATTTT
cdr3_aa: CASSSERTFNQPQHF
v_call: TRBV7-9
j_call: TRBJ1-5
clone_size: few
d_call: NA

cdr3_nt: TGTGCCAGCAGCTCACAGGGTTTCGTCACTGAAGCTTTCTTT
cdr3_aa: CASSSQGFVTEAFF
v_call: TRBV7-9
j_call: TRBJ1-1
clone_size: NA
d_call: NA

cdr3_nt: TGTGCCACCGTGAGGAACACTGAAGCTTTCTTT
cdr3_aa: CATVRNTEAFF
v_call: TRBV7-9
j_call: TRBJ1-1
clone_size: NA
d_call: NA

cdr3_nt: TGCAGCGCCTCTGAATCGAGTTTCACAGATACGCAGTATTTT
cdr3_aa: CSASESSFTDTQYF
v_call: TRBV29-1
j_call: TRBJ2-3
clone_size: once
d_call: NA